The clone carrying this TCR beta chain occurred once. A second PCR, run for about 7 to 11 cycles, used a sample-barcoded 5' primer plus a J-beta primer mix. TCRdb processed the 5' RACE reads anew with MiXCR; each CDR3 protein has one entry. The data contain over a million distinct CDR3 sequences, 35% to 55% of them singletons. V shed 5 bases, J shed 8 bases, and the junction held 5 bases outside the gene matches. The CDR3 consists of 14 residues. CDR1 and CDR2 from the germline V gene are SGHTA and FQGTGA. This sample was taken from a study of blood T cells in healthy people across ages. This clonotype originated in a woman aged 60-70 years in good health. The chain links TRBV7-3 to TRBJ2-1, with 11 bases identical to TRBD1. The sample consisted of blood. DNA of the CDR3: TGTGCCAGCAGCCGGGACAGGGGGAGATATGAGCAGTTCTTC. Amino acids: CASSRDRGRYEQFF.